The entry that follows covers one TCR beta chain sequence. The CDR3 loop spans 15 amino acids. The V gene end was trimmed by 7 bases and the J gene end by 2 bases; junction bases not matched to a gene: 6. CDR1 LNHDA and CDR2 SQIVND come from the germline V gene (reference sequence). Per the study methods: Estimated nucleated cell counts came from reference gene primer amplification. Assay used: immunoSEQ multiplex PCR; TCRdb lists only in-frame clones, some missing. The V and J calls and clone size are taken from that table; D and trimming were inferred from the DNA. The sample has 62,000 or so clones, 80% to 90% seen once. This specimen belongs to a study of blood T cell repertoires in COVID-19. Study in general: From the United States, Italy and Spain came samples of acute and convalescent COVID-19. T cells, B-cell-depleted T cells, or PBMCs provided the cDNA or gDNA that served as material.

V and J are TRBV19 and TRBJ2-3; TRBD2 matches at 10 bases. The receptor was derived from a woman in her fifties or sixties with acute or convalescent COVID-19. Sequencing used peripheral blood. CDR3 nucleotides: TGTGCCAGTACTTTAGCGGGGGGACTCACAGATACGCAGTATTTT. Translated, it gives CASTLAGGLTDTQYF.